The present T cell receptor beta chain was sequenced within a study of T cell responses to AZD1222 COVID-19 vaccine. Points from the study as a whole: Seropositive status at baseline applied to only 5 to 7 AZD1222 recipients. Receipt of two AZD1222 doses was followed by a rise in Spike-specific TCR breadth and depth.

With regard to this clone: The antigen is unknown.

Germline assignment: CDR1 GTSNPN and CDR2 SVGIG (reference sequence). CDR3 length: 12 amino acids. Trimming removed 5 bases from V and 11 bases from J; junction bases left unmatched: 6. Sequenced by immunoSEQ multiplex PCR; TCRdb stores in-frame clones only, minus some. The sample lists around 64,000 clones; about four fifths were seen once. This sequence originates from an adult who received the AZD1222 COVID-19 vaccine. V usage is TRBV30 and J usage is TRBJ2-5; 12 bases align to TRBD2. The starting material was peripheral blood, obtained 28 days after the second AZD1222 dose. As DNA, the CDR3 is TGTGCCTGGGGACTAGCGGGGAACTCTCAGTACTTC. This codes for CAWGLAGNSQYF.